This T cell receptor (beta chain) was profiled in a study of cytomegalovirus exposure and HLA in healthy donors. On the study more broadly: A later analysis reported the roughly 130 validation repertoires used the same platform as the roughly 700 first-cohort repertoires.

The repertoire was sequenced with immunoSEQ multiplex PCR; TCRdb's copy has only in-frame clones and lacks some. The table lists 150,000 or so clones, about 94% of them singletons. Findings of the study overall: 164 TCR beta chains were listed as cytomegalovirus-associated. Researchers reported that a few CMV-associated chains were confirmed in vitro as CMV antigen-specific. Reported results showed that the classifier diagnosed cytomegalovirus status with high specificity and sensitivity.

CDR1 and CDR2 from the germline V gene are DFQATT and SNEGSKA (reference sequence). V lost 0 bases and J lost 7, with 5 bases in between. The CDR3 contains 11 residues. This clone was picked up one time. The antigen is not known. The chain uses TRBV20-1 and TRBJ2-3; D unresolved. The receptor was derived from a young man in good health and CMV-seropositive. The material sequenced was PBMCs. Here the CDR3 DNA reads TGCAGTGCTAGAGAAGCCTATACGCAGTATTTT. Protein sequence: CSAREAYTQYF.